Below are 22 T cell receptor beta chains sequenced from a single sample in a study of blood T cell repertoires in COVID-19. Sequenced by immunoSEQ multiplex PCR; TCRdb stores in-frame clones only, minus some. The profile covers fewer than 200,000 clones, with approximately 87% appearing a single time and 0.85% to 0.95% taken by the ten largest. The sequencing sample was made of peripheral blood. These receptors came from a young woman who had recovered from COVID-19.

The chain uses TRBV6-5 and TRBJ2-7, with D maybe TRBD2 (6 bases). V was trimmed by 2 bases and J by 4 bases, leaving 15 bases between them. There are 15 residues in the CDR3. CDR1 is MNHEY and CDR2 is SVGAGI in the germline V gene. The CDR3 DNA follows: TGTGCCAGCAGTTACGGTCGGCGGGACTCTTACGAGCAGTACGTC. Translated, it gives CASSYGRRDSYEQYV.

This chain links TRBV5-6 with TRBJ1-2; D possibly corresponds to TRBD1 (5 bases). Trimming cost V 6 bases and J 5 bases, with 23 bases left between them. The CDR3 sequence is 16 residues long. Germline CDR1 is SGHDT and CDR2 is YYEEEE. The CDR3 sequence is CASTKGRGGLSYGYTF. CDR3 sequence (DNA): TGTGCCAGCACAAAAGGGAGGGGAGGGCTAAGTTATGGCTACACCTTC.

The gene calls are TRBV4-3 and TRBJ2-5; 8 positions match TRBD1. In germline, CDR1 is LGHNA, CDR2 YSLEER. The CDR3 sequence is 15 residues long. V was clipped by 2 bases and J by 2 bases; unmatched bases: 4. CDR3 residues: CASSQTGGRQETQYF. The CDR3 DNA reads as TGCGCCAGCAGCCAAACAGGGGGGAGACAAGAGACCCAGTACTTC.

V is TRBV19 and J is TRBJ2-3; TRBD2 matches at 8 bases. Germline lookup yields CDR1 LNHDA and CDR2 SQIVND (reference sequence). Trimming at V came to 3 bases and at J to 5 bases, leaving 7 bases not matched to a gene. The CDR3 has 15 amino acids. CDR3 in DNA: TGTGCCAGTAGTATCGGGGGGGGCCGGGGAGATACGCAGTATTTT. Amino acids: CASSIGGGRGDTQYF. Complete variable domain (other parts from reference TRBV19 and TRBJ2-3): DGGITQSPKYLFRKEGQNVTLSCEQNLNHDAMYWYRQDPGQGLRLIYYSQIVNDFQKGDIAEGYSVSREKKESFPLTVTSAQKNPTAFYLCASSIGGGRGDTQYFGPGTRLTVL.

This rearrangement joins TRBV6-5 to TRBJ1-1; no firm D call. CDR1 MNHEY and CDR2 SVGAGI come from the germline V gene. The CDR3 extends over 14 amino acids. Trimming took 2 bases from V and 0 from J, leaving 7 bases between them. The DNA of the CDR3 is TGTGCCAGCAGTTACGGGAGCCTGAACACTGAAGCTTTCTTT. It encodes CASSYGSLNTEAFF.

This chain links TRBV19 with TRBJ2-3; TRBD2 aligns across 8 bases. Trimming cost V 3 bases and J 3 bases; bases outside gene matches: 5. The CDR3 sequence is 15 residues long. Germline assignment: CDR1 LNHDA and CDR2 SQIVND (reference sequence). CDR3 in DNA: TGTGCCAGTAGTATCTCGGCGGGGGGTACAGATACGCAGTATTTT. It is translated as CASSISAGGTDTQYF.

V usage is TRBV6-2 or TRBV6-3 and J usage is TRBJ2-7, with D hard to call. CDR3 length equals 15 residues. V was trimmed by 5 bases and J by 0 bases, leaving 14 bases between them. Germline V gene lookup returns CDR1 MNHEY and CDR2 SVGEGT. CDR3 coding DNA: TGTGCCAGCAGTCAACAACCCGATCGCTCCTACGAGCAGTACTTC. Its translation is CASSQQPDRSYEQYF.

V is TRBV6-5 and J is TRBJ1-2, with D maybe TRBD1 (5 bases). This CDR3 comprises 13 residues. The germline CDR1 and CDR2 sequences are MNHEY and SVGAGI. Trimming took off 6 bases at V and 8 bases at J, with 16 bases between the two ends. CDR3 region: CASSPERGRGYTF. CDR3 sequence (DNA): TGTGCCAGCAGCCCCGAGCGGGGGAGAGGCTACACCTTC.

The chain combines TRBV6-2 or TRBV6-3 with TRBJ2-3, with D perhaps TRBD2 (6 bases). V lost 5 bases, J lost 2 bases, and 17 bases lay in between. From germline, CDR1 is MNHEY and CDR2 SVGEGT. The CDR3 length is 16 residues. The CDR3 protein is CASSRPSSEPTDTQYF. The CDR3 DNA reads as TGTGCCAGCAGTCGGCCATCTAGCGAACCCACAGATACGCAGTATTTT.

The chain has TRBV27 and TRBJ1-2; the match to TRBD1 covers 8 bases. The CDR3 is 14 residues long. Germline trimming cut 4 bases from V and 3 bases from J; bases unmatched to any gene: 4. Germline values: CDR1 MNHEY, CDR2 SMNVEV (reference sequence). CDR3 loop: CASSSGTGYYGYTF. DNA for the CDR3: TGTGCCAGCAGTTCCGGGACAGGATACTATGGCTACACCTTC.

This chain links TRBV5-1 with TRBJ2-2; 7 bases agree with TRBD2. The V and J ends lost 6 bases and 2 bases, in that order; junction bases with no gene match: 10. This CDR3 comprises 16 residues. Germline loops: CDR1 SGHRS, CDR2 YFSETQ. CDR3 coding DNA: TGCGCCAGCAAAACTAGCGTCGGGGCAAACACCGGGGAGCTGTTTTTT. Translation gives CASKTSVGANTGELFF. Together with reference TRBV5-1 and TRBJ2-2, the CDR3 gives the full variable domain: KAGVTQTPRYLIKTRGQQVTLSCSPISGHRSVSWYQQTPGQGLQFLFEYFSETQRNKGNFPGRFSGRQFSNSRSEMNVSTLELGDSALYLCASKTSVGANTGELFFGEGSRLTVL.

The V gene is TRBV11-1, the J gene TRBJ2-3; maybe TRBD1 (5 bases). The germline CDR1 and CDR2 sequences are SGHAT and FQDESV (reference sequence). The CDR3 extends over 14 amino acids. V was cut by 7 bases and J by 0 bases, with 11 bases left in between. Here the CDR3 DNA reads TGTGCCAGCACCCAGGGCCGGAGCACAGATACGCAGTATTTT. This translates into CASTQGRSTDTQYF.

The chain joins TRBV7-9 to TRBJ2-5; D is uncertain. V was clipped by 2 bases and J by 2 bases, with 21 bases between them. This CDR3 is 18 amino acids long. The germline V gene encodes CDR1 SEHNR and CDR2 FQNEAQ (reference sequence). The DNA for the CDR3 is TGTGCCAGCAGCTTATACAGCAATACCCACAAACGACAAGAGACCCAGTACTTC. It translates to CASSLYSNTHKRQETQYF.

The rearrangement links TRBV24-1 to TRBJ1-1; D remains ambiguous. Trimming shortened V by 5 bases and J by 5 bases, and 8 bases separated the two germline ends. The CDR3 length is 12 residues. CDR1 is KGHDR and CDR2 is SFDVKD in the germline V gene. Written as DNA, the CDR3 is TGTGCCACCAGTGGGGCGACGACTGAAGCTTTCTTT. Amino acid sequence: CATSGATTEAFF.

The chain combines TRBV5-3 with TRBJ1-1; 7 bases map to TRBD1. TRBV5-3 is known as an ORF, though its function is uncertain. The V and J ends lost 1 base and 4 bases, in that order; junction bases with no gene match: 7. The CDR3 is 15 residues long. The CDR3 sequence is CARSLIRGVPTEAFF. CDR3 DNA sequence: TGTGCCAGAAGCTTGATCAGGGGGGTACCCACTGAAGCTTTCTTT.

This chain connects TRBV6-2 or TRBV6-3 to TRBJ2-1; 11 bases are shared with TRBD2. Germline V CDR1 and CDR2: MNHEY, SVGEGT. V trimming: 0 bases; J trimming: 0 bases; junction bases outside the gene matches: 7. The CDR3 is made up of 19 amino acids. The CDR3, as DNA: TGTGCCAGCAGTTACTCGAAACGACTAGCGGGGAGCTCCTACAATGAGCAGTTCTTC. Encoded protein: CASSYSKRLAGSSYNEQFF.

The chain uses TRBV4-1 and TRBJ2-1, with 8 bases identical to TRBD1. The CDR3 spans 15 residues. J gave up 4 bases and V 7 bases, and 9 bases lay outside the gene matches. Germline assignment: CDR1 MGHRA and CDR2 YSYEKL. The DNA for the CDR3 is TGCGCCAGCAACAGGGCAGGGACAGGATACAATGAGCAGTTCTTC. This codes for CASNRAGTGYNEQFF.

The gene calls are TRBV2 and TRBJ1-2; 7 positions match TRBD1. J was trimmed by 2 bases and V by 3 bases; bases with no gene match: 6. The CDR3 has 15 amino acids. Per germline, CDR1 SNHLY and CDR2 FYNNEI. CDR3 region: CASSEVRGQNYGYTF. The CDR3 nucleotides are TGTGCCAGCAGTGAGGTGAGGGGGCAGAACTATGGCTACACCTTC.

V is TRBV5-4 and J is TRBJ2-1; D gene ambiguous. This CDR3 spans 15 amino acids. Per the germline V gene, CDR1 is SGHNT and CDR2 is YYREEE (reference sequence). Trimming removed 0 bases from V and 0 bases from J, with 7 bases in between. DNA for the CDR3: TGTGCCAGCAGCTTGGACCACACCTCCTACAATGAGCAGTTCTTC. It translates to CASSLDHTSYNEQFF.

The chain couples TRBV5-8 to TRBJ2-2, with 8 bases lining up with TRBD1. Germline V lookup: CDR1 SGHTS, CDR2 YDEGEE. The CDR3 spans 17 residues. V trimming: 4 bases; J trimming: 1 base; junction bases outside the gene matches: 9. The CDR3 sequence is CASSRRPGTGNTGELFF. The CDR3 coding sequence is TGTGCCAGCAGCAGACGACCCGGGACAGGGAACACCGGGGAGCTGTTTTTT.

The DNA for the CDR3 is TGTGCCAGCAGTTACGACAACTCCTACGAGCAGTACGTC. Translated: CASSYDNSYEQYV. The chain combines TRBV6-2 or TRBV6-3 with TRBJ2-7, with unresolved D. V was shortened by 2 bases and J by 0 bases, with 5 bases between the two germline ends. From germline, CDR1 is MNHEY and CDR2 SVGEGT. The CDR3 is 13 residues long.

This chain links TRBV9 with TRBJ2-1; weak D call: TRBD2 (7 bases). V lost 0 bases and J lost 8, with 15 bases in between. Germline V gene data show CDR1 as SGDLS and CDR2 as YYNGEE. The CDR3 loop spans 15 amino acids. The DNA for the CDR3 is TGTGCCAGCAGCGTAGCGGGTGGGGGGGCCGATGAGCAGTTCTTC. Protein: CASSVAGGGADEQFF.